The rows below give T cell receptor beta chains drawn from one sample of a study of CD8 T cells in ankylosing spondylitis. Each CDR3 protein is one row after TCRdb ran MiXCR on the 5' RACE reads. The data contain some 240,000 distinct CDR3 sequences, about 6.7% of them seen just once; the ten biggest clones take up 13% to 15%. Material: blood, either unsorted or a sorted T cell fraction (not recorded which). The receptor source for this set is a male donor with ankylosing spondylitis. Each CDR3 is given with its conserved first and last residue. Each record gives: V gene, D gene, clone size, J gene, CDR3 DNA, CDR3 protein. D genes are given only for firm matches. Not every row has a clone size; where given, it reads once, few, many or a size class.

v_call: TRBV9; d_call: TRBD2; clone_size: many; j_call: TRBJ2-2; cdr3_nt: TGTGCCAGCAGCGTGGGGGGGACCGGGGAGCTGTTTTTT; cdr3_aa: CASSVGGTGELFF
v_call: TRBV29-1; d_call: TRBD1; clone_size: few; j_call: TRBJ1-5; cdr3_nt: TGCAGCGTGAGGGGACAGGGGAATCAGCCCCAGCATTTT; cdr3_aa: CSVRGQGNQPQHF
v_call: TRBV11-1; d_call: TRBD2; clone_size: many; j_call: TRBJ2-1; cdr3_nt: TGTGCCAGCAGCTTAAGGGCTAGCGGGCACAATGAGCAGTTCTTC; cdr3_aa: CASSLRASGHNEQFF
v_call: TRBV28; d_call: NA; clone_size: many; j_call: TRBJ1-6; cdr3_nt: TGTGCCAGCAGTTTAGAATTTGTGTCAGGGGTTTCACCCCTCCACTTT; cdr3_aa: CASSLEFVSGVSPLHF
v_call: TRBV20-1; d_call: NA; clone_size: many; j_call: TRBJ1-2; cdr3_nt: TGCAGTGCTAGAGGGCGGACAGACCTCTATGGCTACACCTTC; cdr3_aa: CSARGRTDLYGYTF
v_call: TRBV6-2/TRBV6-3; d_call: TRBD1; clone_size: many; j_call: TRBJ2-7; cdr3_nt: TGTGCCAGCAGTAGAGGACAGGGAGAAGGCTCCTACGAGCAGTACTTC; cdr3_aa: CASSRGQGEGSYEQYF
v_call: TRBV6-1; d_call: TRBD2; clone_size: many; j_call: TRBJ2-2; cdr3_nt: TGTGCCACGTCGCCGGGACTAGCGATGACCGGGGAGCTGTTTTTT; cdr3_aa: CATSPGLAMTGELFF
v_call: TRBV6-5; d_call: TRBD1; clone_size: many; j_call: TRBJ2-7; cdr3_nt: TGTGCCAGCAGTTACGCCCCGGGACAGGGGACCTACGAGCAGTACTTC; cdr3_aa: CASSYAPGQGTYEQYF
v_call: TRBV6-2/TRBV6-3; d_call: NA; clone_size: many; j_call: TRBJ1-5; cdr3_nt: TGTGCCAGCAGTTCTAGTACTCGGCCCCAGCATTTT; cdr3_aa: CASSSSTRPQHF
v_call: TRBV29-1; d_call: NA; clone_size: few; j_call: TRBJ1-4; cdr3_nt: TGCAGCGTTGCCGACAGCGCCGAGTATGAAAAACTGTTTTTT; cdr3_aa: CSVADSAEYEKLFF
v_call: TRBV20-1; d_call: TRBD2; clone_size: NA; j_call: TRBJ2-5; cdr3_nt: TGCAGTGCTAGAGTAGGAAGAGCGGGAGGGCCGGAGACCCAGTACTTC; cdr3_aa: CSARVGRAGGPETQYF
v_call: TRBV20-1; d_call: NA; clone_size: many; j_call: TRBJ2-1; cdr3_nt: TGCAGTGCTAGAATCGGGCGGGGGCCCTACAATGAGCAGTTCTTC; cdr3_aa: CSARIGRGPYNEQFF
v_call: TRBV29-1; d_call: NA; clone_size: many; j_call: TRBJ1-2; cdr3_nt: TGCAGCGTCCCAGGGAACGGGGGTGGCTACACCTTC; cdr3_aa: CSVPGNGGGYTF
v_call: TRBV4-3; d_call: NA; clone_size: few; j_call: TRBJ2-1; cdr3_nt: TGCGCCAGCAGCCTCAGGACCGCCAATGAGCAGTTCTTC; cdr3_aa: CASSLRTANEQFF
v_call: TRBV6-2/TRBV6-3; d_call: TRBD1; clone_size: many; j_call: TRBJ1-1; cdr3_nt: TGTGCCAGCAGTTTCAGACAGGGGTTCCGAGACACTGAAGCTTTCTTT; cdr3_aa: CASSFRQGFRDTEAFF
v_call: TRBV9; d_call: NA; clone_size: many; j_call: TRBJ1-2; cdr3_nt: TGTGCCAGCAGCGTAGCTCGGACAGTTAACTATGGCTACACCTTC; cdr3_aa: CASSVARTVNYGYTF
v_call: TRBV5-1; d_call: NA; clone_size: many; j_call: TRBJ2-7; cdr3_nt: TGCGCCAGCAGCTTGGCTCCGGGCTACGAGCAGTACTTC; cdr3_aa: CASSLAPGYEQYF
v_call: TRBV9; d_call: TRBD1; clone_size: few; j_call: TRBJ1-1; cdr3_nt: TGTGCCAGCAGCGCGACAGGGGGCTGGGGAATCACTGAAGCTTTCTTT; cdr3_aa: CASSATGGWGITEAFF
v_call: TRBV11-1; d_call: TRBD2; clone_size: many; j_call: TRBJ2-1; cdr3_nt: TGTGCCAGCAGCCTGGGACTAGCGGGCGGAAGCTCCTACAATGAGCAGTTCTTC; cdr3_aa: CASSLGLAGGSSYNEQFF
v_call: TRBV10-3; d_call: TRBD1; clone_size: NA; j_call: TRBJ2-5; cdr3_nt: TGTGCCATCAGTGGAGACAGGGTAATGGAGACCCAGTACTTC; cdr3_aa: CAISGDRVMETQYF
v_call: TRBV12-3/TRBV12-4; d_call: NA; clone_size: many; j_call: TRBJ1-2; cdr3_nt: TGTGCCAGCAGTTTAACGGTTAACTACGGCTACACCTTC; cdr3_aa: CASSLTVNYGYTF
v_call: TRBV11-2; d_call: NA; clone_size: many; j_call: TRBJ2-5; cdr3_nt: TGTGCCAGCAGCTTCGCACTTCTCAGGACAAAAGAGACCCAGTACTTC; cdr3_aa: CASSFALLRTKETQYF
v_call: TRBV10-3; d_call: NA; clone_size: many; j_call: TRBJ1-2; cdr3_nt: TGTGCCATCACACAGGGTCTTGGCTACACCTTC; cdr3_aa: CAITQGLGYTF
v_call: TRBV4-1; d_call: NA; clone_size: many; j_call: TRBJ2-2; cdr3_nt: TGCGCCAGCAGCCAGCCCAGGGGTACCAGGGACACCGGGGAGCTGTTTTTT; cdr3_aa: CASSQPRGTRDTGELFF
v_call: TRBV2; d_call: TRBD1; clone_size: NA; j_call: TRBJ2-2; cdr3_nt: TGTGCCAGCAGGTCCGGGACAGACACCGGGGAGCTGTTTTTT; cdr3_aa: CASRSGTDTGELFF
v_call: TRBV15; d_call: TRBD2; clone_size: many; j_call: TRBJ2-3; cdr3_nt: TGTGCCACCAGCTCTAGGCGGGGGGGAACAGATACGCAGTATTTT; cdr3_aa: CATSSRRGGTDTQYF
v_call: TRBV7-8; d_call: NA; clone_size: few; j_call: TRBJ1-3; cdr3_nt: TGTGCCAGCAGCTTAGTTGGGGAGGCTGGAAACACCATATATTTT; cdr3_aa: CASSLVGEAGNTIYF
v_call: TRBV27; d_call: NA; clone_size: many; j_call: TRBJ2-3; cdr3_nt: TGTGCCAGCAGGCCAGGGGTAGCAGATACGCAGTATTTT; cdr3_aa: CASRPGVADTQYF
v_call: TRBV7-2; d_call: TRBD2; clone_size: many; j_call: TRBJ2-3; cdr3_nt: TGTGCCAGCAGCTTCGGAGCGGGAGGAGGAGATACGCAGTATTTT; cdr3_aa: CASSFGAGGGDTQYF
v_call: TRBV5-1; d_call: TRBD1; clone_size: many; j_call: TRBJ2-7; cdr3_nt: TGCGCCAGCAGCTTTCTACAGGGGGCCTACGAGCAGTACTTC; cdr3_aa: CASSFLQGAYEQYF
v_call: TRBV29-1; d_call: TRBD2; clone_size: few; j_call: TRBJ2-7; cdr3_nt: TGCAGCGTTGTGACTAGCGGGGGGCCATACGAGCAGTACTTC; cdr3_aa: CSVVTSGGPYEQYF